The 10 T cell receptor beta chains listed next were all sequenced from one sample in a study of cytomegalovirus exposure and HLA in healthy donors. It was with 60 Vbeta and 13 Jbeta primers that the PCR ran. Sequencing was performed with immunoSEQ multiplex PCR; in TCRdb, only in-frame clones are kept and a portion is missing. The sample includes roughly 170,000 clones, approximately 86% of them seen just once. Sequenced input: PBMCs. The receptors originated from a male donor in good health and CMV-seronegative.

The V gene is TRBV15, the J gene TRBJ1-4; no reliable D call. With 0 bases removed from V and 4 bases from J, the gap between germline ends came to 12 bases. The germline CDR1 and CDR2 sequences are LNHNV and YYDKDF (reference sequence). The CDR3 has 16 amino acids. CDR3 bases: TGTGCCACCAGCAGAGATGTCGTGCGTAGTAATGAAAAACTGTTTTTT. Protein product: CATSRDVVRSNEKLFF.

J is TRBJ2-2 and V is TRBV28; TRBD2 matches 7 bases. Per germline, CDR1 MDHEN and CDR2 SYDVKM. This CDR3 region has 15 residues. Losses at the gene ends were 5 bases for V and 7 bases for J; bases not matched to a gene: 10. The CDR3 nucleotides read TGTGCCAGCAGTAAAAGGGAGGGCCTAGTCGGGGAGCTGTTTTTT. Amino acid sequence: CASSKREGLVGELFF.

This sequence joins TRBV7-9 and TRBJ2-7, with 14 bases matching TRBD2. The germline V gene encodes CDR1 SEHNR and CDR2 FQNEAQ (reference sequence). The CDR3 runs 15 residues. The trim removed 5 bases at V and 4 bases at J, leaving 4 bases unmatched. Here the CDR3 reads CASSPGTSGRYEQYF. The CDR3, as DNA: TGTGCCAGCAGCCCCGGGACTAGCGGGAGATACGAGCAGTACTTC.

For this clone: The junction does not match germline at one end; this may be a read error. This chain uses TRBV7-9 with TRBJ1-2; D perhaps matches TRBD1 (5 bases). Germline CDR1 SEHNR, CDR2 FQNEAQ (reference sequence). This CDR3 comprises 15 residues. The CDR3 region is CSSSPLGSSKGGYTF. DNA of the CDR3: TGTTCCAGCAGCCCTTTAGGGTCGTCCAAGGGGGGCTACACCTTC.

As concerns this clone: A junction boundary mismatches the germline segment, possibly from a read error. The chain links TRBV7-9 to TRBJ1-5; 9 bases match TRBD1. The germline V gene has CDR1 SEHNR and CDR2 FQNEAQ (reference sequence). The CDR3 is 15 residues long. The CDR3: CSSSPGTGYNQPQHF. CDR3 nucleotides: TGTTCCAGCAGCCCTGGGACAGGGTACAATCAGCCCCAGCATTTT.

The J gene is TRBJ2-7, the V gene TRBV14, with a weak D call TRBD1 (5 bases). Germline lookup yields CDR1 SGHDN and CDR2 FVKESK. The CDR3 totals 15 residues. V lost 1 base to trimming and J lost 5 bases, with 15 bases between them. The CDR3 region is CASSQGQGLVHEQYF. The CDR3 DNA follows: TGTGCCAGCAGCCAAGGGCAGGGTCTGGTACACGAGCAGTACTTC.

This clone is medium-sized in the sample. The chain recombines TRBV4-2 with TRBJ2-1, with 8 bases lining up with TRBD2. Germline V gene data show CDR1 as LGHNA and CDR2 as YNFKEQ. The CDR3 covers 16 residues. The junction had 1 base not matched to a gene; V was cut back by 0 bases and J by 0 bases. CDR3 DNA sequence: TGTGCCAGCAGCCAAGATCGGGGGGGCTCCTACAATGAGCAGTTCTTC. Encoded protein: CASSQDRGGSYNEQFF.

This chain uses TRBV30 with TRBJ1-2, with TRBD1 matching 9 bases. The trim removed 2 bases at V and 4 bases at J, leaving 5 bases unmatched. The CDR3 consists of 14 residues. The germline CDR1 and CDR2 sequences are GTSNPN and SVGIG (reference sequence). The chain's CDR3 is CAWSSQGAGYGYTF. In DNA form, the CDR3 reads TGTGCCTGGAGTTCACAGGGGGCCGGCTATGGCTACACCTTC. The full variable domain, in which reference TRBV30 and TRBJ1-2 provide the parts outside the CDR3, is SQTIHQWPATLVQPVGSPLSLECTVEGTSNPNLYWYRQAAGRGLQLLFYSVGIGQISSEVPQNLSASRPQDRQFILSSKKLLLSDSGFYLCAWSSQGAGYGYTFGSGTRLTVV.

The chain has TRBV28 and TRBJ2-5; D unresolved. CDR3 length: 13 amino acids. V was trimmed by 5 bases and J by 4 bases, leaving 11 bases between them. The germline CDR1 and CDR2 sequences are MDHEN and SYDVKM. In DNA, the CDR3 is TGTGCCAGCAGTCCCCCCTATCGAGAGACCCAGTACTTC. Translated: CASSPPYRETQYF.

This clone was seen once. The chain recombines TRBV11-2 with TRBJ2-7; tentative D call: TRBD2 (5 bases). The germline gives CDR1 SGHAT, CDR2 FQNNGV. The CDR3 has 16 amino acids. V lost 2 bases, J lost 0 bases, and 14 bases lay in between. DNA of the CDR3: TGTGCCAGCAGCTTATTTGGAGGTCAGATCTCCTACGAGCAGTACTTC. This translates into CASSLFGGQISYEQYF.